This T cell receptor beta chain is drawn from a study of T cells in Graves' hyperthyroidism and ophthalmopathy (dated by TCRdb to between 2018 and 2021). Looking at the study overall: Peripheral blood was collected at initial diagnosis, before any treatment. The paper describes TCR Vbeta CDR3 sequencing of about 140 peripheral blood samples, made up of roughly 45 ophthalmopathy patients, 70 to 80 hyperthyroidism patients and roughly 17 progressor patients. The 100 or so discovery patients were divided at random into training and test sets in a 7:3 ratio. Whether ophthalmopathy could be predicted prospectively was tested in an independent validation cohort made up of roughly 20 hyperthyroidism patients plus 17 patients who later progressed to ophthalmopathy. Following sampling, methimazole starting at 30 mg daily was given to hyperthyroidism patients, and high-dose intravenous methylprednisolone was given to ophthalmopathy patients. A discovery cohort of around 100 patients, fewer than 50 with Graves' ophthalmopathy and about 58 with stable Graves' hyperthyroidism, was used to find distinguishing TCR V-J signatures. Thyroid tissue and blood T-cell repertoires from several Graves' hyperthyroidism patients were also compared in the study. Findings and caveats that apply to the study as a whole: During validation, the model predicted progression to ophthalmopathy a median of around six months ahead of onset, with around 71% sensitivity and 72% to 85% specificity. No statistical method was used to fix the sample size in advance, and group allocation was not hidden from the investigators. A 13 V-J signature model separated ophthalmopathy from stable hyperthyroidism, with around 90% sensitivity and 81.08% specificity in cross-validation and 80%/75% in testing. Most expanded thyroid clonotypes (frequency above 0.001) were also detected in blood, suggesting blood repertoires may reflect thyroid immune responses.

This clonotype was seen repeatedly, ten times or more. Its cognate antigen has yet to be identified. Per-base qualities were not stored, and no clone one base away is much larger. The TCR beta CDR3 regions were amplified from RNA transcripts. The first round of RT-PCR for the TCR CDR3 was performed with the HTBI primer set and the Qiagen OneStep RT-PCR kit. A second multiplex PCR round built the libraries, followed by size selection and purification. The libraries were sequenced on an Illumina HiSeq2000 using paired-end 100 bp reads. The published analysis was carried out like this. SOAPnuke was used to process the raw data, removing reads that contained adapters or uncalled bases, had a mean Phred below 15, or lacked an exact match to the constant primer or identifier. COPE v1.2.5 was used to merge the high-quality paired reads, and each unique nucleotide sequence was defined as a clonotype. Clonotypes were aligned to IMGT TRBV, TRBD and TRBJ reference segments using MiTCR v1.1. Only V-J combinations with frequency above 0.0001, covering 99% to 99.2% of repertoires, were analysed. The TCS score was defined as F50 (clonal expansion) divided by E x V (chaos), with BLOSUM62-based TCRdist calculated between CDR3 peptides within each V-J. Welch's t-statistics and random forest reduced around 520 V-J features to 10 to 15, which were used in a naive Bayes classifier (R e1071). TCRdb redid the processing of the public reads, applying fastp at Q25 and MiXCR, and retained in-frame beta chains. All rows with the same CDR3 protein become a single entry with the most common DNA and genes. TCRdb, not the original authors, processed these V and J calls. This sample is represented by some 340,000 distinct CDR3 sequences; roughly an eighth of them were singletons. In total, the top ten clones hold 30% to 35% of the sample.

Ophthalmopathy patients had moderately to severely active disease, with a Clinical Activity Score of 3 or more, a NOSPECS grade of 4 or more, and a disease duration of less than 3 months. Any patient with an uncontrolled infection, another autoimmune disease, pregnancy or lactation was excluded. Diagnoses relied on clinical symptoms, serum thyroxine and TRAb, thyroid ultrasound and orbital computed tomography. PBMCs were isolated from roughly 10 ml of fresh peripheral blood by Ficoll-Paque density gradient centrifugation. Total RNA was extracted with Trizol reagent, and quality was checked on an Agilent 2100 Bioanalyzer. Ends trimmed: V by 2 bases, J by 4 bases; bases unmatched to a gene: 13. As encoded in the germline V gene, CDR1 is SGHVS while CDR2 is FQNEAQ. Counted from cysteine to phenylalanine, this CDR3 has 17 amino acids. Just CDR3 DNA is preserved here, 51 bases in frame from base 1.

The source material was blood. This receptor was obtained from a middle-aged woman with Graves' ophthalmopathy. The sequence is built from TRBV7-8 and TRBJ1-2, with 7 middle bases fitting TRBD1. The DNA sequence is TGTGCCAGCAGCTTAAGTCAGTCGGCGGGACAGCTCTATGGCTACACCTTC. Its amino acids are CASSLSQSAGQLYGYTF.